Here is one T cell receptor beta chain with its context. Its specificity is unknown. Libraries were prepared by immunoSEQ multiplex PCR; TCRdb keeps only in-frame clonotypes and omits some of them. This sample has around 2.1 million clones; under 95% occur once, and the top ten carry 1.5% to 2%. Naive CD8 cells comprised CD45RO-negative, CCR7-positively selected cells, excluding terminally differentiated effector memory CD45RA+ cells. Healthy and HIV-negative, the adult donors had no recent acute infections or vaccinations. This sample was included in a study of shared clonotypes between healthy human individuals. General observations from the study: The sharing of roughly 5% of naive CD4 clonotypes was seen across a handful of donors. A limitation of the genetic and exposure-history diversity represented arose from few donors. At large depth, rarefaction still showed sorted-subset sequencing to be incomplete.

V shed 6 bases and J 5 bases; nucleotides not matched to a gene: 8. This CDR3 spans 14 amino acids. CDR1 and CDR2 from the germline V gene are MDHEN and SYDVKM. The rearrangement links TRBV28 to TRBJ2-3, with 7 bases lining up with TRBD2. The receptor was derived from a man aged 18 to 30 in good health. Some clones in this sample may be carry-over from other donors' samples. Sequencing was performed on naive CD8+ T cells from PBMCs. In nucleotides, the CDR3 is TGTGCCAGCAGCTTACTAGCGAGAGGAGATACGCAGTATTTT. This encodes CASSLLARGDTQYF. Filled out from reference TRBV28 and TRBJ2-3, the complete variable domain reads DVKVTQSSRYLVKRTGEKVFLECVQDMDHENMFWYRQDPGLGLRLIYFSYDVKMKEKGDIPEGYSVSREKKERFSLILESASTNQTSMYLCASSLLARGDTQYFGPGTRLTVL.